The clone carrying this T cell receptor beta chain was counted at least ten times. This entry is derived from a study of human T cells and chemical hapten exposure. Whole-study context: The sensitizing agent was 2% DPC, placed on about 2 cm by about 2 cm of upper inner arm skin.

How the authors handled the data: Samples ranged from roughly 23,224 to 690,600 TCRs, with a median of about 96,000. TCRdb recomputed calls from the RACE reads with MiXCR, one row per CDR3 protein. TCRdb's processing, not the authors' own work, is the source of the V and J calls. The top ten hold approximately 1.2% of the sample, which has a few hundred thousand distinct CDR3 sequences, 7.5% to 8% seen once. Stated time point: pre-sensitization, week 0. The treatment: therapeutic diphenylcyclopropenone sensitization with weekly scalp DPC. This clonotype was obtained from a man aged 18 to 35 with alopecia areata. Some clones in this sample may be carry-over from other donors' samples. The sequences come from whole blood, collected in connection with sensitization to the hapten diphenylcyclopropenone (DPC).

In DNA, the CDR3 is TGTGCCAGCAGCTTCGGGCGACAGAACCAGAACACTGAAGCTTTCTTT. Translating gives CASSFGRQNQNTEAFF. This chain joins TRBV7-6 and TRBJ1-1; TRBD1 is a possible D gene (5 bases). Deletions cut 3 bases from V and 1 base from J, with 15 bases between. This CDR3 comprises 16 residues. CDR1 and CDR2 (germline): SGHVS, FNYEAQ.